This T cell receptor beta chain stems from a study of spatial heterogeneity in lung cancer. The wider study: Available follow-up PBMC samples were sequenced, at a median of roughly two years post-resection.

Trimming stripped 5 bases from V and 4 bases from J, with 10 bases between. The CDR3 runs 13 residues. The V gene's germline CDR1 is MDHEN and CDR2 SYDVKM. Stated time point: blood at routine non-recurrence follow-up after resection. TCRdb called the 5' RACE reads again in MiXCR, with one record for every CDR3 protein. The sample lists about 47,000 distinct CDR3 sequences, 12% occurring once. This clonotype has just a few counts. The chain has TRBV28 and TRBJ2-3; D gene uncertain. The specimen was PBMCs, collected at follow-up. The TCR comes from a male donor with early-stage non-small cell lung cancer. For the CDR3, the DNA is TGTGCCAGCAGTCCTCACGCCGCAGATACGCAGTATTTT. This sequence encodes CASSPHAADTQYF.